These 26 T cell receptor beta chains originate from one sample sequenced in a study of shared clonotypes between healthy human individuals. Selected positively for CCR7 and CD45RO-negative, naive CD8 cells excluded terminally differentiated effector memory CD45RA+ cells. Here immunoSEQ multiplex PCR was the method, and the copy in TCRdb shows in-frame clones only, minus some. The repertoire consists of approximately 2,000,000 clones, with just under 95% occurring once and the leading ten covering about 1.7%. The sequencing input was naive CD8+ T cells from PBMCs. These receptor sequences come from a man aged 18 to 29 in good health. Some clones in this sample may be carry-over from other donors' samples.

J is TRBJ1-3 and V is TRBV28; 9 nucleotides match TRBD1. V lost 7 bases and J lost 3; bases outside the gene matches: 7. Germline CDR1 is MDHEN and CDR2 is SYDVKM. The CDR3 is 15 residues long. The chain's CDR3 is CASNLQGAVGNTIYF. For the CDR3, the DNA is TGTGCCAGCAACCTACAGGGGGCGGTTGGAAACACCATATATTTT.

About this clone itself: Different DNA sequences within this sample yield the same CDR3. The V and J genes are TRBV5-1 and TRBJ2-7; TRBD2 matches at 7 bases. CDR3 size: 13 residues. V lost 2 bases and J lost 3; bases outside the gene matches: 2. Germline CDR1 reads SGHRS; CDR2 reads YFSETQ. The CDR3 coding sequence is TGCGCCAGCAGCTTTGGGGACTACTACGAGCAGTACTTC. Translating gives CASSFGDYYEQYF. Full variable domain (remainder filled in from reference TRBV5-1 and TRBJ2-7): KAGVTQTPRYLIKTRGQQVTLSCSPISGHRSVSWYQQTPGQGLQFLFEYFSETQRNKGNFPGRFSGRQFSNSRSEMNVSTLELGDSALYLCASSFGDYYEQYFGPGTRLTVT.

The genes are TRBV10-3 and TRBJ2-2; D might be TRBD2 (6 bases). The CDR3 runs to 13 residues. CDR1 ENHRY and CDR2 SYGVKD come from the germline V gene. The V and J ends lost 9 bases and 12 bases respectively, with 20 bases between them. The CDR3 sequence is CAIRDSLESQLFF. The DNA of the CDR3 is TGTGCCATTCGGGACTCCCTTGAGTCTCAGCTGTTTTTT.

The chain is built from TRBV7-9 and TRBJ2-1, with D possibly being TRBD2 (6 bases). The CDR3 sequence is 15 residues long. Germline V gene data show CDR1 as SEHNR and CDR2 as FQNEAQ (reference sequence). V lost 4 bases and J 8 bases, leaving 18 bases between the germline ends. The CDR3 sequence is CASSSTGTLDDEQFF. CDR3 DNA sequence: TGTGCCAGCAGCTCAACCGGGACTTTGGATGATGAGCAGTTCTTC.

The V call is TRBV7-7, the J call TRBJ2-7; 10 bases align to TRBD2. J lost 5 bases, V lost 1 base, and 8 bases had no gene match. This CDR3 contains 16 residues. Germline CDR1 and CDR2: SSHAT and FNYEAQ (reference sequence). In DNA, the CDR3 is TGTGCCAGCAGCTTAGGGGTAGCGGGAGGAGAGAACGAGCAGTACTTC. Amino acid sequence: CASSLGVAGGENEQYF.

The chain links TRBV27 to TRBJ2-5; no definite D call. Germline CDR1 reads MNHEY; CDR2 reads SMNVEV (reference sequence). The CDR3 sequence is 16 residues long. Trimming shortened V by 6 bases and J by 5 bases, and 22 bases separated the two germline ends. In nucleotides, the CDR3 is TGTGCCAGCAGCCCACTGGGCTTTGGCGCGTGGGAGACCCAGTACTTC. Its protein product is CASSPLGFGAWETQYF.

This clone was counted once. J is TRBJ2-2 and V is TRBV7-9, with 8 bases identical to TRBD1. From germline, CDR1 is SEHNR and CDR2 FQNEAQ (reference sequence). The junction had 9 bases not matched to a gene; V was cut back by 7 bases and J by 5 bases. There are 15 residues in the CDR3. The CDR3: CASNPRQGWTGELFF. The CDR3 nucleotides read TGTGCCAGCAACCCTCGACAGGGGTGGACCGGGGAGCTGTTTTTT.

J is TRBJ2-1 and V is TRBV11-2; either TRBD1 or TRBD2 may fit D (5 bases each). This CDR3 has 18 residues. V lost 1 base and J lost 4, with 20 bases in between. Germline loops: CDR1 SGHAT, CDR2 FQNNGV. CDR3: CASSLVLGTLQTYNEQFF. The CDR3 nucleotides read TGTGCCAGCAGCTTAGTTTTGGGGACCCTCCAGACGTACAATGAGCAGTTCTTC.

The chain links TRBV19 to TRBJ2-5, with 7 bases aligning to TRBD1. Trimming took 6 bases from V and 0 from J; bases not matched to a gene: 7. The CDR3 has 15 amino acids. Per the germline V gene, CDR1 is LNHDA and CDR2 is SQIVND (reference sequence). CDR3 nucleotides: TGTGCCAGTAGGAACCGGGACAGCGACCAAGAGACCCAGTACTTC. Protein product: CASRNRDSDQETQYF.

A single count supports this clone. V and J are TRBV19 and TRBJ2-7; TRBD1 agrees at 10 bases. CDR1 LNHDA and CDR2 SQIVND come from the germline V gene (reference sequence). The CDR3 length is 15 residues. J gave up 2 bases and V 3 bases, and 4 bases lay outside the gene matches. CDR3 coding DNA: TGTGCCAGTAGTATTAAGGGACAGGGGACCTACGAGCAGTACTTC. Its protein product is CASSIKGQGTYEQYF.

The V call is TRBV2, the J call TRBJ2-1, with no clear D. The germline V gene has CDR1 SNHLY and CDR2 FYNNEI. The CDR3 contains 15 residues. Trimming removed 2 bases at V and 6 bases at J, with 14 bases between. The CDR3 DNA sequence: TGTGCCAGCAGTGAACATAAGGCGGTAAGCAATGAGCAGTTCTTC. It is translated as CASSEHKAVSNEQFF.

The chain links TRBV13 to TRBJ2-5; D may be TRBD1 (6 bases). Germline loops: CDR1 PRHDT, CDR2 FYEKMQ (reference sequence). Deletions cut 7 bases from V and 3 bases from J, with 18 bases between. The CDR3 loop spans 15 amino acids. The CDR3 sequence is CASIARTDLEETQYF. CDR3 DNA: TGTGCCAGCATCGCAAGGACAGATTTGGAAGAGACCCAGTACTTC. Looking up the rest from reference TRBV13 and TRBJ2-5 gives the full variable domain: AAGVIQSPRHLIKEKRETATLKCYPIPRHDTVYWYQQGPGQDPQFLISFYEKMQSDKGSIPDRFSAQQFSDYHSELNMSSLELGDSALYFCASIARTDLEETQYFGPGTRLLVL.

V is TRBV5-4 and J is TRBJ2-2; perhaps TRBD1 as D (6 bases). Trimming took 4 bases from V and 1 from J, leaving 17 bases between them. The V gene's germline CDR1 is SGHNT and CDR2 YYREEE (reference sequence). The CDR3 runs 17 residues. The CDR3 here is CASSLDPRGENTGELFF. CDR3 coding DNA: TGTGCCAGCAGCCTGGACCCCAGGGGCGAGAACACCGGGGAGCTGTTTTTT. Supplemented by reference TRBV5-4 and TRBJ2-2, the full variable domain reads ETGVTQSPTHLIKTRGQQVTLRCSSQSGHNTVSWYQQALGQGPQFIFQYYREEENGRGNFPPRFSGLQFPNYSSELNVNALELDDSALYLCASSLDPRGENTGELFFGEGSRLTVL.

The J gene is TRBJ2-7, the V gene TRBV6-1, with a possible D match to TRBD1 (7 bases). CDR1 MNHNS and CDR2 SASEGT come from the germline V gene. The CDR3 consists of 14 residues. V dropped 2 bases and J dropped 2 bases, with 10 bases sitting between them. The CDR3 region has the DNA TGTGCCAGCAGTGAACCAGGGGGGACCTACGAGCAGTACTTC. Translated: CASSEPGGTYEQYF.

The chain uses TRBV5-4 and TRBJ2-1; 7 bases align to TRBD2. Germline V lookup: CDR1 SGHNT, CDR2 YYREEE (reference sequence). The junction had 6 bases not matched to a gene; V was cut back by 3 bases and J by 3 bases. The CDR3 is 15 residues long. In DNA form, the CDR3 reads TGTGCCAGCAGCTCAGAAGCGGGACTCTACAATGAGCAGTTCTTC. This gives the protein CASSSEAGLYNEQFF.

The J gene is TRBJ2-2, the V gene TRBV6-1, with no clear D. CDR1 MNHNS and CDR2 SASEGT come from the germline V gene. Trimming cost V 6 bases and J 5 bases, with 7 bases left between them. This CDR3 spans 12 amino acids. In nucleotides, the CDR3 is TGTGCCAGCAGACCAGTAACCGGGGAGCTGTTTTTT. This codes for CASRPVTGELFF.

V gene TRBV5-6 combines with J gene TRBJ2-6; 7 nucleotides align to TRBD1. Trimming cost V 4 bases and J 3 bases; bases outside gene matches: 13. Looked up from germline, CDR1 is SGHDT and CDR2 is YYEEEE. This CDR3 spans 18 amino acids. For the CDR3, the DNA is TGTGCCAGCAGCCCAAAACAGGGGCCTGGTGGTGGGGCCAACGTCCTGACTTTC. Its translation is CASSPKQGPGGGANVLTF.

This chain uses TRBV5-5 with TRBJ2-7; D is unclear. V dropped 0 bases and J dropped 0 bases, with 7 bases sitting between them. CDR3 length equals 14 residues. In germline, CDR1 is SGHKS, CDR2 YYEKEE (reference sequence). DNA for the CDR3: TGTGCCAGCAGCTTGGTGGTCCACTCCTACGAGCAGTACTTC. Its protein is CASSLVVHSYEQYF.

The V gene is TRBV4-3, the J gene TRBJ2-7; 9 nucleotides align to TRBD1. The trim removed 0 bases at V and 0 bases at J, leaving 6 bases unmatched. The CDR3 loop spans 17 amino acids. CDR1 LGHNA and CDR2 YSLEER come from the germline V gene. The CDR3 is CASSQDRGTGISYEQYF. For the CDR3, the DNA is TGCGCCAGCAGCCAAGATCGAGGGACAGGGATCTCCTACGAGCAGTACTTC.

This chain connects TRBV9 to TRBJ2-1; 7 bases map to TRBD2. V was clipped by 0 bases and J by 3 bases; unmatched bases: 6. Looked up from germline, CDR1 is SGDLS and CDR2 is YYNGEE. There are 16 residues in the CDR3. In DNA form, the CDR3 reads TGTGCCAGCAGCGTAGAACGAAGCGGGGTCTACAATGAGCAGTTCTTC. Translation: CASSVERSGVYNEQFF.

J is TRBJ1-1 and V is TRBV5-1, with 7 bases aligning to TRBD1. V was clipped by 5 bases and J by 7 bases; unmatched bases: 11. The CDR3 is 14 amino acids. CDR1 is SGHRS and CDR2 is YFSETQ in the germline V gene. The CDR3, as DNA: TGCGCCAGCAGGCCTCATCCGGGACAGAGTGAAGCTTTCTTT. It codes for CASRPHPGQSEAFF. Looking up the rest from reference TRBV5-1 and TRBJ1-1 gives the full variable domain: KAGVTQTPRYLIKTRGQQVTLSCSPISGHRSVSWYQQTPGQGLQFLFEYFSETQRNKGNFPGRFSGRQFSNSRSEMNVSTLELGDSALYLCASRPHPGQSEAFFGQGTRLTVV.

About this clone itself: The same CDR3 also results from other DNA sequences found in this sample. The J gene is TRBJ2-7, the V gene TRBV9, with D tentatively TRBD1 or TRBD2 (5 bases each). V was pared by 0 bases and J by 2 bases, with 9 bases between. The CDR3 spans 14 residues. Germline CDR1 reads SGDLS; CDR2 reads YYNGEE. The CDR3 region is CASSVGQGPYEQYF. CDR3 sequence (DNA): TGTGCCAGCAGCGTAGGGCAGGGACCCTACGAGCAGTACTTC.

The V and J genes are TRBV7-3 and TRBJ2-1, with 8 positions matching TRBD2. This CDR3 has 13 residues. The germline V gene encodes CDR1 SGHTA and CDR2 FQGTGA. The V and J ends lost 4 bases and 10 bases, in that order; junction bases with no gene match: 6. For the CDR3, the DNA is TGTGCCAGCAGCTGGGGGGCTAGCGGGGAGCAGTTCTTC. This encodes CASSWGASGEQFF.

Points on this clone: Different DNA sequences within this sample yield the same CDR3. The J gene is TRBJ2-2, the V gene TRBV14; D uncertain. The CDR3 runs 12 residues. The germline V gene has CDR1 SGHDN and CDR2 FVKESK. V dropped 1 base and J dropped 6 bases, with 3 bases sitting between them. CDR3 sequence reads: CASSQVPGELFF. CDR3 coding DNA: TGTGCCAGCAGCCAAGTTCCCGGGGAGCTGTTTTTT.

This clone appeared a single time. The chain combines TRBV29-1 with TRBJ2-7; D may be TRBD2 (6 bases). Between the trimmed V and J ends, which lost 0 bases and 1 base, there was a span of 19 bases. The CDR3 contains 17 residues. Germline-derived CDR1 and CDR2 are SQVTM and ANQGSEA. The CDR3 DNA sequence: TGCAGCGTTGAAGAGGTGTTAAAGGCGGGGCGGTCCTACGAGCAGTACTTC. Amino acids: CSVEEVLKAGRSYEQYF.

This sequence joins TRBV9 and TRBJ2-1, with D uncertain. The germline V and J ends were trimmed by 1 base and 8 bases, with 19 bases remaining between them. The germline gives CDR1 SGDLS, CDR2 YYNGEE. The CDR3 is 16 amino acids. In nucleotides, the CDR3 is TGTGCCAGCAGCGTAAATAAAGGTTCCCTGGCGGATGAGCAGTTCTTC. Protein product: CASSVNKGSLADEQFF.